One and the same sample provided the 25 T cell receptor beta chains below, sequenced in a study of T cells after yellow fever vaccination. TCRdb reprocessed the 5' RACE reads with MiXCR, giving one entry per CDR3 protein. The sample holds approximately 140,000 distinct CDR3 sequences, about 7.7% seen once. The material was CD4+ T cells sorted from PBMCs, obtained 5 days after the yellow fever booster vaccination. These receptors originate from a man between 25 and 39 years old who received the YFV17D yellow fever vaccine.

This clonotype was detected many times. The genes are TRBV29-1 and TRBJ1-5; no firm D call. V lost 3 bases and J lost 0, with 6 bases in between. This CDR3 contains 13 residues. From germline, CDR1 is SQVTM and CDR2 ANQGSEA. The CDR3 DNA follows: TGCAGCGTTGAGGAGGGTAGCAATCAGCCCCAGCATTTT. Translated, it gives CSVEEGSNQPQHF. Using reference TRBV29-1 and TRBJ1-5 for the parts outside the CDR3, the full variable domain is SAVISQKPSRDICQRGTSLTIQCQVDSQVTMMFWYRQQPGQSLTLIATANQGSEATYESGFVIDKFPISRPNLTFSTLTVSNMSPEDSSIYLCSVEEGSNQPQHFGDGTRLSIL.

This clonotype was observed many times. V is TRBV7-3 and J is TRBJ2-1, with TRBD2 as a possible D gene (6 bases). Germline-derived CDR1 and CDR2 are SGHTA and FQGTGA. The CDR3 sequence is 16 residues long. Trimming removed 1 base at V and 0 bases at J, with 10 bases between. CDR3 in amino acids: CASSLMAGGSYNEQFF. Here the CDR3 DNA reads TGTGCCAGCAGCTTAATGGCCGGGGGCTCCTACAATGAGCAGTTCTTC. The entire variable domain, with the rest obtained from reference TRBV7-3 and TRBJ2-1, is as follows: GAGVSQTPSNKVTEKGKYVELRCDPISGHTALYWYRQSLGQGPEFLIYFQGTGAADDSGLPNDRFFAVRPEGSVSTLKIQRTERGDSAVYLCASSLMAGGSYNEQFFGPGTRLTVL.

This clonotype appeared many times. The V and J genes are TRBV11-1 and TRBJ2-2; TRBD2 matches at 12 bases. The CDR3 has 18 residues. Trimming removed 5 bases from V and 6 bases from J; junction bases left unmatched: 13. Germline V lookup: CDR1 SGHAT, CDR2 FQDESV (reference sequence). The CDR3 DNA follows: TGTGCCAGCAGCCCTAAGGGGCGACTAGCGGGAGAACCCGGGGAGCTGTTTTTT. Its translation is CASSPKGRLAGEPGELFF.

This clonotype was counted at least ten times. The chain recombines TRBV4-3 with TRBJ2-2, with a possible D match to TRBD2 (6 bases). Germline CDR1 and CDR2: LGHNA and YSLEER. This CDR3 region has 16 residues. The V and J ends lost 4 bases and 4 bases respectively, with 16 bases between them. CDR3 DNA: TGCGCCAGCAGCCGGTTAGCTGGGGGAGGCACCGGGGAGCTGTTTTTT. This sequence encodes CASSRLAGGGTGELFF.

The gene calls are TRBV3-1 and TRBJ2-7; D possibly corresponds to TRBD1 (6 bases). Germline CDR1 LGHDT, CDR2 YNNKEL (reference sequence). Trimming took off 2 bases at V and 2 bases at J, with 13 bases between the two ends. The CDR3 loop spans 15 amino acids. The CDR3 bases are TGTGCCAGCAGCCAAATTCAGGGGCAGGCCTACGAGCAGTACTTC. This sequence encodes CASSQIQGQAYEQYF.

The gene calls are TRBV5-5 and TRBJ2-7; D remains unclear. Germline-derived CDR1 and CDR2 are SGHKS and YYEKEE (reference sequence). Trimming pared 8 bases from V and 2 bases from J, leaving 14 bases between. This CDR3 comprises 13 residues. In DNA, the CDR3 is TGTGCCAGGGGCCCCTGGCCGGCCTACGAGCAGTACTTC. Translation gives CARGPWPAYEQYF.

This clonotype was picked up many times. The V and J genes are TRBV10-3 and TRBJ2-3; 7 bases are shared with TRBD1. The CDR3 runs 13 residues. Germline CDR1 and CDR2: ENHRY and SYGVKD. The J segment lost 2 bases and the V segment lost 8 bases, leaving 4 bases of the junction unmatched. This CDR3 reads CAIADRVTDTQYF. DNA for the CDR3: TGTGCCATCGCCGACAGGGTCACAGATACGCAGTATTTT.

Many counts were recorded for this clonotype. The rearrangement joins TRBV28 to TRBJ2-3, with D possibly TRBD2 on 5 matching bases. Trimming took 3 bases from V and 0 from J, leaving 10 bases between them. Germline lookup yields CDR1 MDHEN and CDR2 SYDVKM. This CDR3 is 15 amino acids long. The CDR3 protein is CASSFHRTSTDTQYF. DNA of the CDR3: TGTGCCAGCAGTTTCCACCGGACTAGCACAGATACGCAGTATTTT.

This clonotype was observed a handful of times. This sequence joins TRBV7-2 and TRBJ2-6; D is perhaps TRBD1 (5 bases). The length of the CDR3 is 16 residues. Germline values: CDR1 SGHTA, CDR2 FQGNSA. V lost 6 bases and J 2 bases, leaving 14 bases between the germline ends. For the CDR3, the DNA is TGTGCCAGCAGACCCACAGGTGGCGCTGGGGCCAACGTCCTGACTTTC. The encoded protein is CASRPTGGAGANVLTF.

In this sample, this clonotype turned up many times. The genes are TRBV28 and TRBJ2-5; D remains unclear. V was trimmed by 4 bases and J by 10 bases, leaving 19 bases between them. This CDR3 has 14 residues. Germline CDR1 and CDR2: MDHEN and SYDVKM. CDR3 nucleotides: TGTGCCAGCAGTTCCAAACCAGGTTACGAGGACCAGTACTTC. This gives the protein CASSSKPGYEDQYF.

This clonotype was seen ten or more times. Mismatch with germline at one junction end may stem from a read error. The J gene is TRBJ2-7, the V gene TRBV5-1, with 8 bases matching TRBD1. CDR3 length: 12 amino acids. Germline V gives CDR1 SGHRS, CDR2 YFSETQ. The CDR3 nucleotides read TGCGCCAGCAGCTTGGTGGGACAGGCTGAGTCCTTC. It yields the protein CASSLVGQAESF.

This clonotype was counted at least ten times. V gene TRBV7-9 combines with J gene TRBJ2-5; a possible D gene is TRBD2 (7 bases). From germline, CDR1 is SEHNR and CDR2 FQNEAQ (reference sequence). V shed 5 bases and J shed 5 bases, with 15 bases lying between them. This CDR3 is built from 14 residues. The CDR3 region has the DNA TGTGCCAGCAGCCCGACGGGGGGCGAGGAGACCCAGTACTTC. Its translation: CASSPTGGEETQYF.

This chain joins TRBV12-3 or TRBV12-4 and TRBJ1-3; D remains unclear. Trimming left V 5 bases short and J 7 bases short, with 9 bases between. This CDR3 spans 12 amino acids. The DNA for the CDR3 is TGTGCCAGCAGTGTTTCAAGGAACACCATATATTTT. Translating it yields CASSVSRNTIYF.

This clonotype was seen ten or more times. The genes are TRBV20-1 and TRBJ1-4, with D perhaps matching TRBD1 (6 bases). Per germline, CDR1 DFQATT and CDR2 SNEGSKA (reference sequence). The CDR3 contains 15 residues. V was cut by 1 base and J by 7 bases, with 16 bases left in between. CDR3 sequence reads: CSARGPRGRGEKLFF. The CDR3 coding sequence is TGCAGTGCTAGAGGGCCCAGGGGTCGGGGTGAAAAACTGTTTTTT.

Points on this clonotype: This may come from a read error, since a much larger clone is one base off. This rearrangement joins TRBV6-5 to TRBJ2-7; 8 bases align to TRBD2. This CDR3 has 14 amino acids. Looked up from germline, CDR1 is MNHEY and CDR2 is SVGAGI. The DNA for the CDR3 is TGTGCCAGCAGTTACTCGCGGGGGGACCACGAGAAGTACTTC. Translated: CASSYSRGDHEKYF.

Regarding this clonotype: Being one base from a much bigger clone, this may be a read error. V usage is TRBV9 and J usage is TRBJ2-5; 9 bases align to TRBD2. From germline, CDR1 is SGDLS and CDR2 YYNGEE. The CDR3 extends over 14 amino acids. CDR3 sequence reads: CTSSQGLALGTQYF. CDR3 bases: TGTACCAGCAGCCAGGGACTAGCTTTAGGGACCCAGTACTTC. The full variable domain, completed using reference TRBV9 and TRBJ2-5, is DSGVTQTPKHLITATGQRVTLRCSPRSGDLSVYWYQQSLDQGLQFLIQYYNGEERAKGNILERFSAQQFPDLHSELNLSSLELGDSALYFCTSSQGLALGTQYFGPGTRLLVL.

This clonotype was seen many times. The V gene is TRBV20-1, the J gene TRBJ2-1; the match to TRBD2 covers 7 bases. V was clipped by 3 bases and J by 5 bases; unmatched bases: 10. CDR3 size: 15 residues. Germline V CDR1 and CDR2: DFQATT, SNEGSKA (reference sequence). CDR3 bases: TGCAGTGCTAGCACCGTTCCGGGGGGAAACAATGAGCAGTTCTTC. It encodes CSASTVPGGNNEQFF.

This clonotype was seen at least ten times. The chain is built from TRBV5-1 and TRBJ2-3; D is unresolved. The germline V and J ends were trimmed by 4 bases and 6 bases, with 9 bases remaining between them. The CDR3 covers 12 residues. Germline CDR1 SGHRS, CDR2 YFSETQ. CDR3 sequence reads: CASSLTMDTQYF. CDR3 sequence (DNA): TGCGCCAGCAGCCTGACCATGGATACGCAGTATTTT.

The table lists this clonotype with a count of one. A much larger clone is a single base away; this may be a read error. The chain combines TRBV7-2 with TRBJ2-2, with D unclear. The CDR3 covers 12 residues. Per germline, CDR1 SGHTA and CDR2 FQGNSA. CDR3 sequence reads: CANSTLRRELFF. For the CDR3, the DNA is TGTGCCAACAGCACCTTGAGGAGGGAGCTGTTTTTT.

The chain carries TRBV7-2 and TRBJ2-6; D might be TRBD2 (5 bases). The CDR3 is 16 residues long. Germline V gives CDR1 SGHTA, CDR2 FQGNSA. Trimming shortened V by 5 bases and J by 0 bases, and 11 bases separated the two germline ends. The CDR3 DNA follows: TGTGCCAGCAGCAGAGAGAGGGTCTCTGGGGCCAACGTCCTGACTTTC. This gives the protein CASSRERVSGANVLTF.

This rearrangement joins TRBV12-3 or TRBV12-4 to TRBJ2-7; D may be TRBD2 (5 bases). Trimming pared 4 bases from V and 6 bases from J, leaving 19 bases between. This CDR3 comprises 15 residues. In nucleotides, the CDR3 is TGTGCCAGCAGTTCCGGAACTAGGGAATTACGCGAGCAGTACTTC. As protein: CASSSGTRELREQYF.

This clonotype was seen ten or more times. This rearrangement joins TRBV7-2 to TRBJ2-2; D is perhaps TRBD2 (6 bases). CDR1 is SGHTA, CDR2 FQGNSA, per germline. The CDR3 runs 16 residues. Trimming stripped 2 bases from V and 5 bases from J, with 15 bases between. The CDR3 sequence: CASSLFGDGGTGELFF. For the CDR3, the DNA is TGTGCCAGCAGCTTATTTGGCGATGGGGGGACCGGGGAGCTGTTTTTT.

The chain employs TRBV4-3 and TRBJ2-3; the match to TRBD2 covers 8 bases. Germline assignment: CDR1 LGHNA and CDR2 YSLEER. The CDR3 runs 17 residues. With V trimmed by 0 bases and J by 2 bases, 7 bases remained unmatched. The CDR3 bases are TGCGCCAGCAGCCAAGAGGCTAGCGGGCTTTCCACAGATACGCAGTATTTT. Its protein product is CASSQEASGLSTDTQYF.

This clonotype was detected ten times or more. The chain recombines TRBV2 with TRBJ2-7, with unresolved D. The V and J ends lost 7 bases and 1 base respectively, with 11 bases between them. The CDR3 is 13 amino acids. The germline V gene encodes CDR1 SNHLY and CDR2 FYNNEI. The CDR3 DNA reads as TGTGCCAGCAAAGTCCTCCAATCCTACGAGCAGTACTTC. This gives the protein CASKVLQSYEQYF.

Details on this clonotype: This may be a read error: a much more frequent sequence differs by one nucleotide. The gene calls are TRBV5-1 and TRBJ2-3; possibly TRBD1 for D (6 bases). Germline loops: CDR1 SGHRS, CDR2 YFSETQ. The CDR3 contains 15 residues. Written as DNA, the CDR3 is TGCGCCAGCAGCCGAGATCCGGGACACACAGATTCGCAGTATTTT. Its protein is CASSRDPGHTDSQYF. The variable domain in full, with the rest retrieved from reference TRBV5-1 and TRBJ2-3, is KAGVTQTPRYLIKTRGQQVTLSCSPISGHRSVSWYQQTPGQGLQFLFEYFSETQRNKGNFPGRFSGRQFSNSRSEMNVSTLELGDSALYLCASSRDPGHTDSQYFGPGTRLTVL.